This TCR beta chain was documented in a study of shared clonotypes between healthy human individuals. Details on this clone: Its antigen is still unknown.

Here immunoSEQ multiplex PCR was the method, and the copy in TCRdb shows in-frame clones only, minus some. This sample has 2 million to 2.5 million clones; about 95% occur once, and the top ten carry more than 0.95%. Whole-study results and caveats: Lower generation probabilities were found for non-shared clonotypes than for those shared by all four donors.

Naive CD8 cells lacked CD45RO and underwent positive selection for CCR7, leaving out terminally differentiated effector memory CD45RA+ cells. Deletions cut 3 bases from V and 11 bases from J, with 25 bases between. This CDR3 comprises 16 residues. Germline V gene sequence: CDR1 MNHEY, CDR2 SMNVEV (reference sequence). The sequenced material came from naive CD8+ T cells sorted from blood. V and J are TRBV27 and TRBJ1-1, with D uncertain. The receptor was derived from a man younger than 30 in good health. The CDR3 sequence is CASSLLTPRVILDAFF. CDR3 sequence (DNA): TGTGCCAGCAGTTTGCTCACACCCCGGGTCATACTCGACGCTTTCTTT.